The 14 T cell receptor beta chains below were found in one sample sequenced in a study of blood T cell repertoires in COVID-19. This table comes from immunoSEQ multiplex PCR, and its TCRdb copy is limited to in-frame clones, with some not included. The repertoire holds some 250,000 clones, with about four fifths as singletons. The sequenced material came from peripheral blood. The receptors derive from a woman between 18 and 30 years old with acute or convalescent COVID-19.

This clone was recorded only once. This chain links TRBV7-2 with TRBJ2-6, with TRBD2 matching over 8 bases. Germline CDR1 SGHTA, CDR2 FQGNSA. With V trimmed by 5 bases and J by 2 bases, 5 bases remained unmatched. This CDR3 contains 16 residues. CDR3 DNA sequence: TGTGCCAGCAGCCGGGAGGGGAGCCCTGGGGCCAACGTCCTGACTTTC. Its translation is CASSREGSPGANVLTF.

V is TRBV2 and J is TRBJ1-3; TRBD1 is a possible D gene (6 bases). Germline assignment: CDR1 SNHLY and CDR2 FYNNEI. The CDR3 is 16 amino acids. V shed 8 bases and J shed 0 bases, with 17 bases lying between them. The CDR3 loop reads CASSRTATYSGNTIYF. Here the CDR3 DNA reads TGTGCCAGCTCGCGGACAGCGACGTACTCTGGAAACACCATATATTTT.

CDR3 nucleotide sequence: TGCGCCAGCAGCCAAGTATCTCTTCGACAGGGGGCTTTTGTGGATACGCAGTATTTT. Translated: CASSQVSLRQGAFVDTQYF. The gene calls are TRBV4-3 and TRBJ2-3; 10 positions agree with TRBD1. Trimming at V came to 1 base and at J to 6 bases, leaving 16 bases not matched to a gene. The length of the CDR3 is 19 residues. Germline CDR1 reads LGHNA; CDR2 reads YSLEER.

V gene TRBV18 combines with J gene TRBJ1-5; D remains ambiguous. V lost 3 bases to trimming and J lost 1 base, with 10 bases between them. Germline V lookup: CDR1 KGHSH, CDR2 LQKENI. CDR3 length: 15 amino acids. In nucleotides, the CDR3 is TGTGCCAGCTCACCGGGCAGGATCAGCAATCAGCCCCAGCATTTT. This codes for CASSPGRISNQPQHF.

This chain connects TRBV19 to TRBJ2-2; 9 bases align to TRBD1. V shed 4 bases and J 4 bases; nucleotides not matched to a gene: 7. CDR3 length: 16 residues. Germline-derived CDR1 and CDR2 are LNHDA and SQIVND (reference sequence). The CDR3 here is CASSRSGDRVTGELFF. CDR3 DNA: TGTGCCAGTAGTAGGTCTGGGGACAGGGTCACCGGGGAGCTGTTTTTT.

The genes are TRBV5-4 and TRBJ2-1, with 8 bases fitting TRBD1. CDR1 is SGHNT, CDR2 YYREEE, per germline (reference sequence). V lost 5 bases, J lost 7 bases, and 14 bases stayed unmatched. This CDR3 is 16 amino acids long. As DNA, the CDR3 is TGTGCCAGCAGGCCGAGACAGGGGCCTTCGAGGAATGAGCAGTTCTTC. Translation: CASRPRQGPSRNEQFF. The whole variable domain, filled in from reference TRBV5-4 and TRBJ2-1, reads ETGVTQSPTHLIKTRGQQVTLRCSSQSGHNTVSWYQQALGQGPQFIFQYYREEENGRGNFPPRFSGLQFPNYSSELNVNALELDDSALYLCASRPRQGPSRNEQFFGPGTRLTVL.

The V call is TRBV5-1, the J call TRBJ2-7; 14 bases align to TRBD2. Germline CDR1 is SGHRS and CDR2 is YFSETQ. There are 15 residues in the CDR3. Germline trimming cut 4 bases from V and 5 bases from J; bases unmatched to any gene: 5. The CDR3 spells CASSLTSGRADEQYF. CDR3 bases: TGCGCCAGCAGCCTGACTAGCGGGAGGGCGGACGAGCAGTACTTC.

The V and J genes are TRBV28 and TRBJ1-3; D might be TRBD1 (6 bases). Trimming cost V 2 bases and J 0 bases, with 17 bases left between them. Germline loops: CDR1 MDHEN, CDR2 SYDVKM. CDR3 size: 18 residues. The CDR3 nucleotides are TGTGCCAGCAGTTTAGGCACCGGGGGGGGCTTCTCTGGAAACACCATATATTTT. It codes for CASSLGTGGGFSGNTIYF. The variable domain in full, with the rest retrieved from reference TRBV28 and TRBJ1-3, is DVKVTQSSRYLVKRTGEKVFLECVQDMDHENMFWYRQDPGLGLRLIYFSYDVKMKEKGDIPEGYSVSREKKERFSLILESASTNQTSMYLCASSLGTGGGFSGNTIYFGEGSWLTVV.

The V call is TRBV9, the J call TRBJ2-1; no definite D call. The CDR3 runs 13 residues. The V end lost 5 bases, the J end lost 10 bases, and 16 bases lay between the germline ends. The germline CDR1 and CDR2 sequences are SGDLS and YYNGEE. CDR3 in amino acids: CASRADNTMEQFF. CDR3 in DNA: TGTGCCAGCAGAGCCGATAATACCATGGAGCAGTTCTTC.

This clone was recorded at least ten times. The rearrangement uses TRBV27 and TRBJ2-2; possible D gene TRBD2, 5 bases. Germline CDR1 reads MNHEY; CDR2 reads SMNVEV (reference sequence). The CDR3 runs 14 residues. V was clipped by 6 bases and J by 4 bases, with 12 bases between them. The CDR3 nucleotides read TGTGCCAGCAGATCGGGATGGGCCACCGGGGAGCTGTTTTTT. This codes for CASRSGWATGELFF.

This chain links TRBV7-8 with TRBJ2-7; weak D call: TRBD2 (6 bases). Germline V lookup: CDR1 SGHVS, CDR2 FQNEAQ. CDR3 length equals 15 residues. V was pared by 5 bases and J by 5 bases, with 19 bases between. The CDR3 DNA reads TGTGCCAGCAGCGCAACTAGCACCCTCGCCCACGAGCAGTACTTC. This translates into CASSATSTLAHEQYF. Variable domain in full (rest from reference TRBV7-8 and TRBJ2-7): GAGVSQSPRYKVAKRGQDVALRCDPISGHVSLFWYQQALGQGPEFLTYFQNEAQLDKSGLPSDRFFAERPEGSVSTLKIQRTQQEDSAVYLCASSATSTLAHEQYFGPGTRLTVT.

In nucleotides, the CDR3 is TGTGCCAGCAGCCTATACGGACTAGCGGGACCCTACAATGAGCAGTTCTTC. This encodes CASSLYGLAGPYNEQFF. The genes are TRBV4-2 and TRBJ2-1; TRBD2 matches at 12 bases. With V trimmed by 4 bases and J by 2 bases, 6 bases remained unmatched. Germline CDR1 LGHNA, CDR2 YNFKEQ. This CDR3 contains 17 residues.

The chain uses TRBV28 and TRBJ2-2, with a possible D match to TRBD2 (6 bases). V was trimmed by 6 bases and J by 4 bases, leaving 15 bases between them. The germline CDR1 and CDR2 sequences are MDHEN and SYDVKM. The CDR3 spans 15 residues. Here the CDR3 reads CASRLGGPSTGELFF. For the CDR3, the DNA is TGTGCCAGCAGACTTGGAGGGCCGAGCACCGGGGAGCTGTTTTTT.

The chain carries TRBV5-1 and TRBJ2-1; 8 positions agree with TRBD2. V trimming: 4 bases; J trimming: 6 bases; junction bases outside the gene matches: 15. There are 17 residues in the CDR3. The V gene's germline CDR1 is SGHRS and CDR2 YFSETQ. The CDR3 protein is CASSRWGLDSLFNEQFF. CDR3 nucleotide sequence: TGCGCCAGCAGCCGCTGGGGACTAGACAGCCTTTTCAATGAGCAGTTCTTC.